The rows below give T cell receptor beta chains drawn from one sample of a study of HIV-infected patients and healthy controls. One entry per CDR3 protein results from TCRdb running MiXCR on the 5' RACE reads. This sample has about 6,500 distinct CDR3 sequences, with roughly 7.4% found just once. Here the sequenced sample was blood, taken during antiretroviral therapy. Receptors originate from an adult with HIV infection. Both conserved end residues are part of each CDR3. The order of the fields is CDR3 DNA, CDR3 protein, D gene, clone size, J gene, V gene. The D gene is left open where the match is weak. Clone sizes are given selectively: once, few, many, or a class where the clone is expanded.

TGCAGTGCTAGAGAGACCCGCAATCAGCCCCAGCATTTT | CSARETRNQPQHF | . | medium-sized | TRBJ1-5 | TRBV20-1
TGTGCCAGCAGTGAGCGGGAGCGCTCCTACGAGCAGTACTTC | CASSERERSYEQYF | TRBD2 | many | TRBJ2-7 | TRBV25-1
TGTGCCAGCAGTCCTCGACTAGCGGGTGTACCAGATACGCAGTATTTT | CASSPRLAGVPDTQYF | TRBD2 | many | TRBJ2-3 | TRBV5-4
TGTGCCAGCAACCCCGAAGATTACCTCTCTGGGGCCAACGTCCTGACTTTC | CASNPEDYLSGANVLTF | . | medium-sized | TRBJ2-6 | TRBV6-2/TRBV6-3
TGTGCCACCATGCGGGGGGGGTCGGAGACCCAGTACTTC | CATMRGGSETQYF | TRBD2 | medium-sized | TRBJ2-5 | TRBV2
TGTGCCAGCAGTTTTCAGGGGGCGCAGCACTACACCTTC | CASSFQGAQHYTF | TRBD1 | medium-sized | TRBJ1-2 | TRBV12-3/TRBV12-4
TGCGCCACCCTGACGGACTTTTCCGGGGAGCTGTTTTTT | CATLTDFSGELFF | . | . | TRBJ2-2 | TRBV10-2
TGTGCCAGCAGCTCGGGGCGGGGGGTTACTAGCGGGAGTCAAGAGACCCAGTACTTC | CASSSGRGVTSGSQETQYF | TRBD2 | medium-sized | TRBJ2-5 | TRBV7-8
TGTGCCAGCAGCTTGAGTCGGCGAGGCGACCCTAATGAAAAACTGTTTTTT | CASSLSRRGDPNEKLFF | . | many | TRBJ1-4 | TRBV7-2
TGTGCCAGCAGCTTCAGCGGGACCACAGATACGCAGTATTTT | CASSFSGTTDTQYF | TRBD2 | medium-sized | TRBJ2-3 | TRBV7-9
TGCGCCAGCAGTGACGGGGGGGCCTACGAGCAGTACTTC | CASSDGGAYEQYF | TRBD2 | . | TRBJ2-7 | TRBV10-2
TGTGCCAGCAGTGCCTGGACAGGGGAGAATACTGAAGCTTTCTTT | CASSAWTGENTEAFF | TRBD1 | many | TRBJ1-1 | TRBV25-1
TGTGCCAGCAGTTTGGGACAGGGGGGGAAGACCCAGTACTTC | CASSLGQGGKTQYF | TRBD1 | many | TRBJ2-5 | TRBV12-3/TRBV12-4
TGTGCCAGCAGTTACGACAGGAACACTGAAGCTTTCTTT | CASSYDRNTEAFF | . | few | TRBJ1-1 | TRBV6-2/TRBV6-3
TGTGCCAAAAGCCCTAGCGGGAGTACCCGCTCCCCCACAGATACGCAGTATTTT | CAKSPSGSTRSPTDTQYF | TRBD2 | medium-sized | TRBJ2-3 | TRBV6-6
TGCAGTGCTAGAGAAGTAAGGGACAGTTACAATGAGCAGTTCTTC | CSAREVRDSYNEQFF | TRBD1 | medium-sized | TRBJ2-1 | TRBV20-1
TGTGCCAGCAGTTTTCCCGCTGACATTTTAGCCAAAAACATTCAGTACTTC | CASSFPADILAKNIQYF | . | medium-sized | TRBJ2-4 | TRBV27
TGTGCCAGCAGCTTAGAGGGGTCCCCTCTCTGGGCCAACGTCCTGACTTTC | CASSLEGSPLWANVLTF | . | many | TRBJ2-6 | TRBV5-6
TGTGCCAGCAGCACTTTGACTAGCGGTTCTTGGGATACGCAGTATTTT | CASSTLTSGSWDTQYF | TRBD2 | medium-sized | TRBJ2-3 | TRBV3-1
TGTGCCAGCAGAGGCGGGAGCTCCTACAATGAGCAGTTCTTC | CASRGGSSYNEQFF | TRBD2 | medium-sized | TRBJ2-1 | TRBV7-2
TGTGCCAGCAGCCTTCGCTGGGGCGAGGGCAATCAGCCCCAGCATTTT | CASSLRWGEGNQPQHF | . | medium-sized | TRBJ1-5 | TRBV7-8
TGCAGCCCCTTACTCGCAACTGAGCAGTTCTTC | CSPLLATEQFF | . | medium-sized | TRBJ2-1 | TRBV29-1
TGTGCCAGCAGTTCAGGGACAGGGAGCTCCTACGAGCAGTACTTC | CASSSGTGSSYEQYF | TRBD1 | medium-sized | TRBJ2-7 | TRBV28
TGTGCCAGTAGTATGTCGGAGACTTTCAACTATGGCTACACCTTC | CASSMSETFNYGYTF | . | medium-sized | TRBJ1-2 | TRBV19
TGTGCCAGTAGTACAATAGACTCGAACACTGAAGCTTTCTTT | CASSTIDSNTEAFF | . | many | TRBJ1-1 | TRBV19
TGTGCCAGCAGCTTTAGTAGTGTCACTGAAGCTTTCTTT | CASSFSSVTEAFF | . | medium-sized | TRBJ1-1 | TRBV7-2
TGTGCCAGCAGTTTCGTTAGCTCTGGGGCCAACGTCCTGACTTTC | CASSFVSSGANVLTF | . | medium-sized | TRBJ2-6 | TRBV27
TGTGCCAGCAGCTTAGGCAGGAGTGGGGATGAGCAGTTCTTC | CASSLGRSGDEQFF | . | medium-sized | TRBJ2-1 | TRBV7-6
TGTGCCAGCAGCTTAGGCCAGTCGTCAAACAATGAGCAGTTCTTC | CASSLGQSSNNEQFF | . | medium-sized | TRBJ2-1 | TRBV7-6
TGTGCCAGCAGCCCCAGTAGCTCCTACGAGCAGTACTTC | CASSPSSSYEQYF | . | . | TRBJ2-7 | TRBV7-9
TGTGCCAGCAGCCAGTACCATGGGACAGGAGCCGAAGAGACCCAGTACTTC | CASSQYHGTGAEETQYF | TRBD1 | many | TRBJ2-5 | TRBV4-2
TGTGCCACCAGTGATCAAGACGGGTACCAAGAGACCCAGTACTTC | CATSDQDGYQETQYF | . | medium-sized | TRBJ2-5 | TRBV24-1
TGTGCCAGCAGCCTCAGGGGACTAGCGGGTATCTACAATGAGCAGTTCTTC | CASSLRGLAGIYNEQFF | TRBD2 | many | TRBJ2-1 | TRBV14
TGTGCCAGCAGCTCGACTAGCGGGTACAATGAGCAGTTCTTC | CASSSTSGYNEQFF | TRBD2 | large | TRBJ2-1 | TRBV7-9
TGTGCCAGCAGCCCACGACAGGTTAGCACAGATACGCAGTATTTT | CASSPRQVSTDTQYF | . | many | TRBJ2-3 | TRBV14
TGTGCCAGTAGTACCGGACGGTTCAACACCGGGGAGCTGTTTTTT | CASSTGRFNTGELFF | . | medium-sized | TRBJ2-2 | TRBV19
TGTGCCAGCAGCCGACAGCGGAGCTCCTACAATGAGCAGTTCTTC | CASSRQRSSYNEQFF | . | medium-sized | TRBJ2-1 | TRBV11-2
TGTGCCAGCAGCGCCGGACCGCCCACCTACGAGCAGTACTTC | CASSAGPPTYEQYF | . | medium-sized | TRBJ2-7 | TRBV11-2
TGTGCCAGCAGTCCCCACCGGGACAGGGGGCTCTGGGGCAATCAGCCCCAGCATTTT | CASSPHRDRGLWGNQPQHF | TRBD1 | many | TRBJ1-5 | TRBV6-1
TGTGCCAGCAGTTTAACAGGGTACACTGAAGCTTTCTTT | CASSLTGYTEAFF | . | many | TRBJ1-1 | TRBV28
TGTGCCAGCAGTTTCCCAGGGAACTATGGCTACACCTTC | CASSFPGNYGYTF | . | medium-sized | TRBJ1-2 | TRBV28
TGTGCCAGCAGCTTAGGAGACCCCTACGAGCAGTACTTC | CASSLGDPYEQYF | . | many | TRBJ2-7 | TRBV5-6
TGTGCCAGCAGCGAAGGGCTAGCGGGATACGAGCAGTACTTC | CASSEGLAGYEQYF | TRBD2 | medium-sized | TRBJ2-7 | TRBV7-9
TGTGCCAGCAGTTTAAAGATCCGGTTTCTAGGGCTCGGTGCAACTAATGAAAAACTGTTTTTT | CASSLKIRFLGLGATNEKLFF | . | . | TRBJ1-4 | TRBV12-3/TRBV12-4
TGTGCCAGCACCCCGGGGGCAATAAGGGAGCTGTTTTTT | CASTPGAIRELFF | . | medium-sized | TRBJ2-2 | TRBV12-3/TRBV12-4
TGTGCCATCAATCCTAGCGGGGGGGCCGTAAATGAGCAGTTCTTC | CAINPSGGAVNEQFF | TRBD2 | medium-sized | TRBJ2-1 | TRBV10-3
TGTGCCACAGCCGGGACAGGGGATCTAGGGGGCTATGGCTACACCTTC | CATAGTGDLGGYGYTF | TRBD1 | many | TRBJ1-2 | TRBV24-1
TGTGCCAGCAGTTCCACAGGGGCTCGCAATCAGCCCCAGCATTTT | CASSSTGARNQPQHF | TRBD1 | many | TRBJ1-5 | TRBV27
TGCAGTGGGCGTGGGGGCTCCTACGAGCAGTACTTC | CSGRGGSYEQYF | . | many | TRBJ2-7 | TRBV20-1
TGTGCCAGCAGTCCCCAGGTGGCAGGTCCTTTCACAGATACGCAGTATTTT | CASSPQVAGPFTDTQYF | . | many | TRBJ2-3 | TRBV12-3/TRBV12-4
TGCGCCAGCAGCCAAGATAATGGAGATACGCAGTATTTT | CASSQDNGDTQYF | . | . | TRBJ2-3 | TRBV4-1
TGTGCCACCAGCACTAGGGGGCCCGGTCAGTACTTC | CATSTRGPGQYF | TRBD1 | medium-sized | TRBJ2-4 | TRBV15